One and the same sample provided the 9 T cell receptor beta chains below, sequenced in a study of technical replicates of blood from a few donors. Using immunoSEQ multiplex PCR, the repertoire was profiled, and TCRdb retains in-frame clones only, with some absent. The sample contains 75,000 to 85,000 clones, approximately 94% of which appear only once. The sample comprised T cells isolated from PBMCs. These receptors were obtained from a human donor in good health.

The rearrangement uses TRBV21-1 and TRBJ2-7; the table calls TRBD1, which could not be checked here. TRBV21-1 is a pseudogene locus. The CDR3 is made up of 14 amino acids. The CDR3 nucleotides read TGTGCCAGCAGTAGCCGGGACAGAGATTACGAGCAGTACTTC. It is translated as CASSSRDRDYEQYF.

The chain joins TRBV7-9 to TRBJ2-7; possibly TRBD1 for D (6 bases). Germline V CDR1 and CDR2: SEHNR, FQNEAQ (reference sequence). V lost 1 base, J lost 7 bases, and 14 bases lay in between. CDR3 length: 14 amino acids. This CDR3 reads CASSLVNSQGEQYF. The CDR3 DNA reads as TGTGCCAGCAGCTTAGTAAACTCGCAGGGGGAGCAGTACTTC.

This chain links TRBV4-1 with TRBJ2-7; tentative D call: TRBD1 (6 bases). This CDR3 contains 15 residues. Germline V CDR1 and CDR2: MGHRA, YSYEKL. Trimming pared 1 base from V and 2 bases from J, leaving 12 bases between. The CDR3 protein is CASSQVPGDTYEQYF. The CDR3 DNA sequence: TGCGCCAGCAGCCAAGTCCCAGGGGACACCTACGAGCAGTACTTC.

The chain carries TRBV5-1 and TRBJ2-1; 7 positions agree with TRBD2. CDR1 SGHRS and CDR2 YFSETQ come from the germline V gene. This CDR3 has 13 residues. J gave up 9 bases and V 4 bases, and 7 bases lay outside the gene matches. The CDR3 coding sequence is TGCGCCAGCAGCCCGGGACTAAACGTTGAGCAGTTCTTC. This translates into CASSPGLNVEQFF.

The chain combines TRBV7-3 with TRBJ2-1, with D perhaps TRBD2 (5 bases). CDR3 length: 14 residues. Germline V lookup: CDR1 SGHTA, CDR2 FQGTGA. V dropped 1 base and J dropped 4 bases, with 8 bases sitting between them. CDR3 amino acids: CASSLNSAYNEQFF. The DNA of the CDR3 is TGTGCCAGCAGCTTAAATAGCGCATACAATGAGCAGTTCTTC.

The V call is TRBV5-6, the J call TRBJ2-7; 10 nucleotides agree with TRBD1. The CDR3 runs 16 residues. Germline lookup yields CDR1 SGHDT and CDR2 YYEEEE. Germline trimming cut 3 bases from V and 5 bases from J; bases unmatched to any gene: 11. The CDR3 DNA is TGTGCCAGCAGCTCGTTCAATAGACAGGGGGCAAACGAGCAGTACTTC. Translated: CASSSFNRQGANEQYF.

CDR3 in DNA: TGTGCCAGCAGTGGTTCCGTGGGGGGTATAGGCGGCTACACCTTC. Translation: CASSGSVGGIGGYTF. The chain links TRBV2 to TRBJ1-2, with D possibly TRBD1 on 5 matching bases. Germline lookup yields CDR1 SNHLY and CDR2 FYNNEI. The CDR3 is made up of 15 amino acids. The V end was cut by 4 bases, the J end by 8 bases, with 20 bases between.

This clone was observed a few times. V usage is TRBV2 and J usage is TRBJ1-5, with TRBD1 as a possible D gene (6 bases). CDR3 length equals 12 residues. Germline CDR1 and CDR2: SNHLY and FYNNEI. Trimming removed 9 bases from V and 5 bases from J, with 11 bases in between. The chain's CDR3 is CASQQGYQPQHF. For the CDR3, the DNA is TGTGCCAGTCAACAGGGCTATCAGCCCCAGCATTTT.

The V gene is TRBV7-2, the J gene TRBJ2-7; D might be TRBD2 (6 bases). The CDR3 length is 16 residues. Trimming cost V 1 base and J 2 bases, with 15 bases left between them. Looked up from germline, CDR1 is SGHTA and CDR2 is FQGNSA. The DNA for the CDR3 is TGTGCCAGCAGCTTAGTTGCGGCTAGCGACCCCTACGAGCAGTACTTC. Its protein is CASSLVAASDPYEQYF.